The text below deals with one TCR beta chain. Germline assignment: CDR1 WSHSY and CDR2 SAAADI. J gave up 2 bases and V 6 bases, and 4 bases lay outside the gene matches. The length of the CDR3 is 14 residues. This record comes from a study of blood T cell repertoires in COVID-19. Study-wide context: Donors in the United States, Italy and Spain gave samples during acute or convalescent COVID-19. PBMCs, B-cell-depleted T cells, or T cells provided the cDNA or gDNA that made up the material.

Some clones are missing from TCRdb's copy, which holds only in-frame ones; the method was immunoSEQ multiplex PCR. The table shows some 230,000 clones, with around 80% occurring only once. Across over 20 US areas, participants ranged in age from 18 to 89 years. Membership in each cohort depended on participant-reported clinical history. Material: PBMCs or T cells enriched from blood (not recorded which). This clonotype was obtained from a man in his forties who had recovered from COVID-19. The chain carries TRBV10-2 and TRBJ1-1; 9 bases map to TRBD1. As DNA, the CDR3 is TGCGCCAGCAGCGGGACAGGGCCTAACACTGAAGCTTTCTTT. This translates into CASSGTGPNTEAFF.